This paragraph covers one T cell receptor (beta chain) sequence. Its matching antigen is unknown. Germline V CDR1 and CDR2: DFQATT, SNEGSKA (reference sequence). The CDR3 runs 10 residues. The V gene lost 7 bases and the J gene lost 4 bases, with 5 bases spanning the gap. The source of the sample is a study of yellow fever vaccine responses in identical twins. General study points: On the reported evidence, twins' vaccine T cell responses seemed partly convergent and partly personalized.

In TCRdb, the RT-PCR reads were re-called with MiXCR into one record per CDR3 protein. This table has thousands of distinct CDR3 sequences, 75% to 85% appearing once. The sequence derives from a woman under 30 who received the yellow fever vaccine. The chain links TRBV20-1 to TRBJ1-5, with D uncertain. The sequences come from T cells from blood (PBMCs), unsorted or a sorted subset (not recorded which), collected before or after yellow fever vaccination (not recorded which). CDR3 sequence: CSVDNQPQHF. CDR3 nucleotides: TGCAGTGTCGATAATCAGCCCCAGCATTTT.